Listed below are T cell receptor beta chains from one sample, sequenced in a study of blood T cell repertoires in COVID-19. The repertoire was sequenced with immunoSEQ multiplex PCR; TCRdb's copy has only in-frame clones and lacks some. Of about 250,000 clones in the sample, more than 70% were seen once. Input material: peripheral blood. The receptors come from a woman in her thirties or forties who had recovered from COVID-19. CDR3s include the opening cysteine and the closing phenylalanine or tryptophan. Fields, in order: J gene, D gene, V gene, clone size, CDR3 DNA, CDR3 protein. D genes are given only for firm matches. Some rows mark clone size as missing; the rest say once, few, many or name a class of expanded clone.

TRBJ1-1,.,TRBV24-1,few,TGTGCCACCAGTGATACCACCGGGAAACGAGGAGCTTTCTTT,CATSDTTGKRGAFF
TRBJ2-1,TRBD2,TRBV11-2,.,TGTGCCAGCAGCTTAATACCCCACAGCGGGAGGGCGGTTGAGCAGTTCTTC,CASSLIPHSGRAVEQFF
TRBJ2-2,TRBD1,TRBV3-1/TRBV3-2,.,TGTGCCAGACCGGGACAGGGGGCAGACGGGGAGCTGTTTTTT,CARPGQGADGELFF
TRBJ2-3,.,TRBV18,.,TGTGCCAGCTCATTAAGCACAGATACGCAGTATTTT,CASSLSTDTQYF
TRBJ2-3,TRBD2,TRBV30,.,TGTGCCTGGAGCCGGGGACTAGCGGGGAGCACAGATACGCAGTATTTT,CAWSRGLAGSTDTQYF
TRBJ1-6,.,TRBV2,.,TGTGCCAGCAGCCCCCAGGGCAATTCACCCCTCCACTTT,CASSPQGNSPLHF
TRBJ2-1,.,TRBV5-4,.,TGTGCCAGCAGCTCACCACAAAGGGGGGGCCGATCCTACAATGAGCAGTTCTTC,CASSSPQRGGRSYNEQFF
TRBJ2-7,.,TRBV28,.,TGTGCCAGCAGTACAGGCCCCCTCTACTACGAGCAGTACTTC,CASSTGPLYYEQYF
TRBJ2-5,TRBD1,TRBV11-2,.,TGTGCCAGCAGCTTAAAAATCGGGACAGGGGGCGGGGAGACCCAGTACTTC,CASSLKIGTGGGETQYF
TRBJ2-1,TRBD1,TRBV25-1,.,TGTGCCAGCAGAGGGACAGCAGCATACAATGAGCAGTTCTTC,CASRGTAAYNEQFF
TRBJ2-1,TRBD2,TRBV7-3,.,TGTGCCAGCAGCTTAAGGGGAGGGGCGACCAACAATGAGCAGTTCTTC,CASSLRGGATNNEQFF
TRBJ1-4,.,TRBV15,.,TGTGCCACCAGCAGAGATCGAGGGGGACAAGAAAAACTGTTTTTT,CATSRDRGGQEKLFF
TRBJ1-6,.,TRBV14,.,TGTGCCAGCAGCCAAGACGGCGGGTGGGGAAGCTCCTATAATTCACCCCTCCACTTT,CASSQDGGWGSSYNSPLHF
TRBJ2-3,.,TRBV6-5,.,TGTGCCAGCAGGCCCGGGGGTAGCACAGATACGCAGTATTTT,CASRPGGSTDTQYF
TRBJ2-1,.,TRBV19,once,TGTGCCAGCCGCCGGGTACCAAATGAGCAGTTCTTC,CASRRVPNEQFF
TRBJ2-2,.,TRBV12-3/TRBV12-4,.,TGTGCCAGCATGGGGCCAGGGGAGCTGTTTTTT,CASMGPGELFF
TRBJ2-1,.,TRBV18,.,TGTGCCAGCTCACCGGATCAGGCGTCTGAGCAGTTCTTC,CASSPDQASEQFF
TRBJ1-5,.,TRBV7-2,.,TGTGCCAGCAGCTTAGCGGGCAGGGGCAGGGGTCAGCCCCAGCATTTT,CASSLAGRGRGQPQHF
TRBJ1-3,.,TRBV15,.,TGTGCCACCAGCAGAGATATCGCAGGGATTGGCTCTGGAAACACCATATATTTT,CATSRDIAGIGSGNTIYF
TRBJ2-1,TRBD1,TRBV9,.,TGTGCCAGCAGCGTAGAGAGGACAGGGGGTCGGGTGGGCTCCTACAATGAGCAGTTCTTC,CASSVERTGGRVGSYNEQFF
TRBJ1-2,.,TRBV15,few,TGTGCCACCAGCAGGACTTTTGCAGAGAATTATGGCTACACCTTC,CATSRTFAENYGYTF
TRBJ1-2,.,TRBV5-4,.,TGTGCCAGCAGCTTGGCCGGAGGGGCGGAGCCACGACATGGCTACACCTTC,CASSLAGGAEPRHGYTF